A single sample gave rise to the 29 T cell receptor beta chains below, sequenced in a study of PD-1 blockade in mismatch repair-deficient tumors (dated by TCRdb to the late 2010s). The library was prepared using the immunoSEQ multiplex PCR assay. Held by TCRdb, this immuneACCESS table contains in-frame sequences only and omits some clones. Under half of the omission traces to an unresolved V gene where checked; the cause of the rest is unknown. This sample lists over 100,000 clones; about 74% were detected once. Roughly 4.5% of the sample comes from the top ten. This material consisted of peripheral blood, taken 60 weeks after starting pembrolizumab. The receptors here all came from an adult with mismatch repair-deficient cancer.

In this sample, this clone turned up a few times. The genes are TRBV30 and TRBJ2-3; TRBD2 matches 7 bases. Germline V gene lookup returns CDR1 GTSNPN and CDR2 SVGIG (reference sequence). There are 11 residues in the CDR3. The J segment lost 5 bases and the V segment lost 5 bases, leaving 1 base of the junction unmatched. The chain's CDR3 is CAWGEGDTQYF. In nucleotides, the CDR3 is TGTGCCTGGGGGGAGGGAGATACGCAGTATTTT. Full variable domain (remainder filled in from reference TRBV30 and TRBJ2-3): SQTIHQWPATLVQPVGSPLSLECTVEGTSNPNLYWYRQAAGRGLQLLFYSVGIGQISSEVPQNLSASRPQDRQFILSSKKLLLSDSGFYLCAWGEGDTQYFGPGTRLTVL.

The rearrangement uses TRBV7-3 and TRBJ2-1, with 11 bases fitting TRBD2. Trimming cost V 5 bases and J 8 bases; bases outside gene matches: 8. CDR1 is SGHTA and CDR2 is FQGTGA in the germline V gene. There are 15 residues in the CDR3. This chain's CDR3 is CASSTTSGRIDEQFF. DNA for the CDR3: TGTGCCAGCAGCACCACTAGCGGGAGAATAGATGAGCAGTTCTTC. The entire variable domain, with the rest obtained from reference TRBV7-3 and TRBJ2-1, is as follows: GAGVSQTPSNKVTEKGKYVELRCDPISGHTALYWYRQSLGQGPEFLIYFQGTGAADDSGLPNDRFFAVRPEGSVSTLKIQRTERGDSAVYLCASSTTSGRIDEQFFGPGTRLTVL.

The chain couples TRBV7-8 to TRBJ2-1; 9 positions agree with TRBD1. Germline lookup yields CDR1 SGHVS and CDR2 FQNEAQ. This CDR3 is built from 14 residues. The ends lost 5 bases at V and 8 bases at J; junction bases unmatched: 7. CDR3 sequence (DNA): TGTGCCAGCAGCGGACGTACAGGGGGCGATGAGCAGTTCTTC. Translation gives CASSGRTGGDEQFF.

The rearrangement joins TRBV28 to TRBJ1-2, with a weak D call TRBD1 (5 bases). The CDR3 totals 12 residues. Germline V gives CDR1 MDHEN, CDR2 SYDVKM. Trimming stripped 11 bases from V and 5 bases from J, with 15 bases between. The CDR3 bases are TGTGCCGCTCGCCAGGGCGATTATGGCTACACCTTC. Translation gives CAARQGDYGYTF.

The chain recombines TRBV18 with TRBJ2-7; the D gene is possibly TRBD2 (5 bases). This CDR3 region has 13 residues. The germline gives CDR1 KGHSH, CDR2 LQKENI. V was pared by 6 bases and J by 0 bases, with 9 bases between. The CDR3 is CASSGGSSYEQYF. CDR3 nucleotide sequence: TGTGCCAGCTCCGGCGGGTCCTCCTACGAGCAGTACTTC.

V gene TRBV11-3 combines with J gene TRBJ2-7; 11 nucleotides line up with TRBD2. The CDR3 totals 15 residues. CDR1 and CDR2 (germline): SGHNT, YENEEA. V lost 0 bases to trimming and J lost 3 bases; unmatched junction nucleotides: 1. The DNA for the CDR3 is TGTGCCAGCAGCTTAGAACTAGCGGGAGACTACGAGCAGTACTTC. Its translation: CASSLELAGDYEQYF.

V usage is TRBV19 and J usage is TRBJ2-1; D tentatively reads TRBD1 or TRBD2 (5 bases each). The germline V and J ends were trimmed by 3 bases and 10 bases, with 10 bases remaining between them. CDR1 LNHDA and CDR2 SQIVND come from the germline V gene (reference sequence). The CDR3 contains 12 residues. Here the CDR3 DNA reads TGTGCCAGTAGTATTGGGGGTTACGAGCAGTTCTTC. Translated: CASSIGGYEQFF. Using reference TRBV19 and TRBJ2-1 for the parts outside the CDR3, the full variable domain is DGGITQSPKYLFRKEGQNVTLSCEQNLNHDAMYWYRQDPGQGLRLIYYSQIVNDFQKGDIAEGYSVSREKKESFPLTVTSAQKNPTAFYLCASSIGGYEQFFGPGTRLTVL.

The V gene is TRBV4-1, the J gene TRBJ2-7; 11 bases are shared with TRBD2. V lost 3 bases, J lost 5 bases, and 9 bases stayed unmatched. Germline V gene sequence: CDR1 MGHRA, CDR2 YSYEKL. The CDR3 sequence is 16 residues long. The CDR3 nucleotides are TGCGCCAGCAGCCAGCGATTAGCGGGAGGGAGAAACGAGCAGTACTTC. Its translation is CASSQRLAGGRNEQYF.

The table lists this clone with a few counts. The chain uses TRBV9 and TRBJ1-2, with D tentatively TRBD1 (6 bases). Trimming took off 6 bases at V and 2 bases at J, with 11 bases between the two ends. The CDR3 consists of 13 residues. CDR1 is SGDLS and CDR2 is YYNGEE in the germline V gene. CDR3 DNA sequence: TGTGCCAGCACCTTACAGGGAAACTATGGCTACACCTTC. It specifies CASTLQGNYGYTF.

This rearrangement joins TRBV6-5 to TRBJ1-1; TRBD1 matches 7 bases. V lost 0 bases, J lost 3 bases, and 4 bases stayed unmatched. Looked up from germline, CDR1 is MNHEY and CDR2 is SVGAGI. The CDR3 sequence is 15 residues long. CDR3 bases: TGTGCCAGCAGTTACTCGATAGGGGGCGACACTGAAGCTTTCTTT. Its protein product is CASSYSIGGDTEAFF.

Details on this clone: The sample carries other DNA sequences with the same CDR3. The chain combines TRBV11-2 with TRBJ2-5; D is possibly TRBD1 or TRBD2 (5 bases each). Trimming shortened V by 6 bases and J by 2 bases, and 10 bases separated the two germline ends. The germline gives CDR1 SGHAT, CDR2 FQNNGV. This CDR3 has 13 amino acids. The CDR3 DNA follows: TGTGCCAGCAGTTGGGACGGTCAAGAGACCCAGTACTTC. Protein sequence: CASSWDGQETQYF.

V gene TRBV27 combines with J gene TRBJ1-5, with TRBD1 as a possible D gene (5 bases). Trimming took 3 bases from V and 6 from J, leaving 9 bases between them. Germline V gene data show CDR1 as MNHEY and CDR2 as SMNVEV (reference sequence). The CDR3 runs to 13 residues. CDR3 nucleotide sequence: TGTGCCAGCAGTTTCAGGGTTTTTCAGCCCCAGCATTTT. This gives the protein CASSFRVFQPQHF.

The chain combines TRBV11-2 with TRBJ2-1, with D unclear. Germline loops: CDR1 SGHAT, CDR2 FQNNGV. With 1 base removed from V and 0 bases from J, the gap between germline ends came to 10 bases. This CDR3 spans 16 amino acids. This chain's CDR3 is CASSLGGATSYNEQFF. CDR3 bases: TGTGCCAGCAGCTTAGGTGGAGCGACCTCCTACAATGAGCAGTTCTTC.

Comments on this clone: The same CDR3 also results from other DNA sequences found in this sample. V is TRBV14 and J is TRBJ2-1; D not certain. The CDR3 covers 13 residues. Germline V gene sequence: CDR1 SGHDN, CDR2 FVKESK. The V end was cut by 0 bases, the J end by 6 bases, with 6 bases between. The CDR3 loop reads CASSQDLGNEQFF. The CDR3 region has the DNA TGTGCCAGCAGCCAAGATCTCGGCAATGAGCAGTTCTTC.

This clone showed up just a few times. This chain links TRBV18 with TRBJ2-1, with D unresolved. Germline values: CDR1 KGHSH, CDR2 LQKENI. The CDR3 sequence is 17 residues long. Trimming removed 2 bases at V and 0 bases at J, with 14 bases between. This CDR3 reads CASSPNVYPSSYNEQFF. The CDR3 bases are TGTGCCAGCTCACCAAACGTCTATCCGAGCTCCTACAATGAGCAGTTCTTC.

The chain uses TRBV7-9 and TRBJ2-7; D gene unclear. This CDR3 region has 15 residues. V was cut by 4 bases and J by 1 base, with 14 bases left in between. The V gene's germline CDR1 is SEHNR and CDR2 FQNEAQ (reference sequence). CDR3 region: CASSSQAGRSYEQYF. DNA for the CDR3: TGTGCCAGCAGCTCTCAGGCAGGACGATCCTACGAGCAGTACTTC.

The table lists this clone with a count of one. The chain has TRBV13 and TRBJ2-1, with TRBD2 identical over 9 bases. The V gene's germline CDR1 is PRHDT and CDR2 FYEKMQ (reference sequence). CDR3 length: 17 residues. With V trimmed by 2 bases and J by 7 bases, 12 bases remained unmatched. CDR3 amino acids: CASSLRGLAGPGNEQFF. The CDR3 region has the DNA TGTGCCAGCAGCTTAAGGGGCCTAGCGGGACCGGGGAATGAGCAGTTCTTC.

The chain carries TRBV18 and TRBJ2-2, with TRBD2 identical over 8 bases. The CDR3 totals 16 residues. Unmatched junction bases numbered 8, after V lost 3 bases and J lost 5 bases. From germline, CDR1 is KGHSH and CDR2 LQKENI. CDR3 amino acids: CASSPSSGSVTGELFF. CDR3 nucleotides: TGTGCCAGCTCACCGTCCAGCGGGAGTGTTACCGGGGAGCTGTTTTTT.

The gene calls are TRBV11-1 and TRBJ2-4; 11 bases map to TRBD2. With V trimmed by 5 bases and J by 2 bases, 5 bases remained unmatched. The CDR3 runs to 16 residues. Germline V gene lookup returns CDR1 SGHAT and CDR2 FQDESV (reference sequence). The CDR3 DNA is TGTGCCAGCAGCCACCTAGCGGGAGGCCCCAAAAACATTCAGTACTTC. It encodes CASSHLAGGPKNIQYF.

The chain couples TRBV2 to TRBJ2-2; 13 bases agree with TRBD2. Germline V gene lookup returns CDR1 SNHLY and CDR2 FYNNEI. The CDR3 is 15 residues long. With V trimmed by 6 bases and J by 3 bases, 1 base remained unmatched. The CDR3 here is CASRGLAGYTGELFF. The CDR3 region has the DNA TGTGCCAGCAGGGGACTAGCGGGATACACCGGGGAGCTGTTTTTT.

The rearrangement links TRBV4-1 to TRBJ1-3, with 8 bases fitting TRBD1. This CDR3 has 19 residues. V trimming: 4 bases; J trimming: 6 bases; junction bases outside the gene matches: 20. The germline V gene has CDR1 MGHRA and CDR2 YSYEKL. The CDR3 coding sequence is TGCGCCAGCAGCCCACGTCCCCTTGCCGACAGGGGCAAAGAAAACACCATATATTTT. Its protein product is CASSPRPLADRGKENTIYF.

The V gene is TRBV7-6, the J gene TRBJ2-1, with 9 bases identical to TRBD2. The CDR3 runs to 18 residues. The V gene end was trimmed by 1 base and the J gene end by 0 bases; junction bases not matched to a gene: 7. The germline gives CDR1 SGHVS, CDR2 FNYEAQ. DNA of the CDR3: TGTGCCAGCAGCTTAGAAGCCTTTAGCGGGGGCTCCTACAATGAGCAGTTCTTC. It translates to CASSLEAFSGGSYNEQFF.

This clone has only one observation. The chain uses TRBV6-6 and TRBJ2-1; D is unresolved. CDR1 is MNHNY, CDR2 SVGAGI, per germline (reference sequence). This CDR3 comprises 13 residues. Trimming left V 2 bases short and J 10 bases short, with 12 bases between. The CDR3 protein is CASSYPGSQEQFF. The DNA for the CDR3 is TGTGCCAGCAGTTACCCAGGCTCCCAGGAGCAGTTCTTC.

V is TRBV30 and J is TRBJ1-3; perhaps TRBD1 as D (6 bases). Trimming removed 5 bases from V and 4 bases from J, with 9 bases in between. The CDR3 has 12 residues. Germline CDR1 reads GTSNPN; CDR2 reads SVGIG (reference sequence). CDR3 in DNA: TGTGCCTGGGCTAGGGGGGGAAACACCATATATTTT. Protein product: CAWARGGNTIYF. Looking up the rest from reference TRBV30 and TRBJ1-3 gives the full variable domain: SQTIHQWPATLVQPVGSPLSLECTVEGTSNPNLYWYRQAAGRGLQLLFYSVGIGQISSEVPQNLSASRPQDRQFILSSKKLLLSDSGFYLCAWARGGNTIYFGEGSWLTVV.

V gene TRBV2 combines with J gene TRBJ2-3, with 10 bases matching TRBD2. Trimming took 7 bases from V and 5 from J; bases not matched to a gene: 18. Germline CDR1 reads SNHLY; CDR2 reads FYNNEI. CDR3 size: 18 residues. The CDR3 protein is CASNIQVDLAGDKDTQYF. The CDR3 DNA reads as TGTGCCAGCAATATTCAGGTCGATCTAGCGGGAGATAAAGATACGCAGTATTTT.

In DNA form, the CDR3 reads TGTGCTAGTGGGTACGGGACAGAGCAGTTCTTC. Amino acid sequence: CASGYGTEQFF. The rearrangement uses TRBV12-5 and TRBJ2-1; TRBD1 is a possible D gene (6 bases). CDR1 and CDR2 (germline): LGHNT, FRNRAP. The germline V and J ends were trimmed by 6 bases and 10 bases, with 10 bases remaining between them. This CDR3 comprises 11 residues.

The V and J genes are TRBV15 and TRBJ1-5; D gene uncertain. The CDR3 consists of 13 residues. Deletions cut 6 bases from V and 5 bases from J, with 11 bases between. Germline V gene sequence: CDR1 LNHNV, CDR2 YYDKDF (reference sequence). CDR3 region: CATRNRDHQPQHF. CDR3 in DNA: TGTGCCACCAGAAATCGAGACCATCAGCCCCAGCATTTT.

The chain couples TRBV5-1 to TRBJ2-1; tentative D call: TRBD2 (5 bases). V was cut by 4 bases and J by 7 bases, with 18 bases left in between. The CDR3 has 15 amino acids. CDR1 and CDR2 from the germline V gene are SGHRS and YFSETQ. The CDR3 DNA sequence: TGCGCCAGCAGCCCCGGGATTGTAGGGTCTAATGAGCAGTTCTTC. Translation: CASSPGIVGSNEQFF.

CDR3: CASSLAGGLSSYEQYF. CDR3 bases: TGTGCCAGCAGCTTAGCTGGAGGCTTGAGCTCCTACGAGCAGTACTTC. The chain uses TRBV7-9 and TRBJ2-7; D possibly corresponds to TRBD2 (5 bases). The CDR3 length is 16 residues. Germline V CDR1 and CDR2: SEHNR, FQNEAQ (reference sequence). V gave up 0 bases and J gave up 0 bases, with 12 bases separating them.